Listed below are T cell receptor beta chains from one sample, sequenced in a study of shared clonotypes between healthy human individuals. Some clones are missing from TCRdb's copy, which holds only in-frame ones; the method was immunoSEQ multiplex PCR. Of 500,000 to 650,000 clones in the sample, roughly four fifths were seen once. The specimen sequenced was PBMCs. All receptors come from a woman aged 40 to 50 in good health. Some clones in this sample may be carry-over from other donors' samples. Each CDR3 is given with its conserved first and last residue. The order of the fields is D gene, clone size, V gene, J gene, CDR3 DNA, CDR3 protein. The D gene is left open where the match is weak. The size entry is marked missing in some rows and otherwise reads once, few, many or a size class.

D gene: TRBD1; clone size: few; V gene: TRBV30; J gene: TRBJ2-7; CDR3 DNA: TGTGCCTGGAGCGGCACAGGGGTGGGCGAGCAGTACTTC; CDR3 protein: CAWSGTGVGEQYF
D gene: TRBD2; clone size: -; V gene: TRBV5-1; J gene: TRBJ2-1; CDR3 DNA: TGCGCCAGCAGCTCGGGACTAGCGGACTCCTACAATGAGCAGTTCTTC; CDR3 protein: CASSSGLADSYNEQFF
D gene: -; clone size: -; V gene: TRBV2; J gene: TRBJ1-1; CDR3 DNA: TGTGCCAGCAGTGAAGATGGCGGGAGGGCTTTCTTT; CDR3 protein: CASSEDGGRAFF
D gene: TRBD1; clone size: -; V gene: TRBV5-4; J gene: TRBJ2-3; CDR3 DNA: TGTGCCAGCAGACCCGACAGGGCGGCAGATACGCAGTATTTT; CDR3 protein: CASRPDRAADTQYF
D gene: -; clone size: -; V gene: TRBV5-1; J gene: TRBJ1-5; CDR3 DNA: TGCGCCAGCAGCTCTCAGGGTCGGAATCAGCCCCAGCATTTT; CDR3 protein: CASSSQGRNQPQHF
D gene: -; clone size: -; V gene: TRBV5-1; J gene: TRBJ1-1; CDR3 DNA: TGCGCCAGCGTTTCTCCGAGTAGTAACACTGAAGCTTTCTTT; CDR3 protein: CASVSPSSNTEAFF
D gene: TRBD1; clone size: -; V gene: TRBV15; J gene: TRBJ2-7; CDR3 DNA: TGTGCCACCAGCCCCCGCAGGGGGACGTCCTACGAGCAGTACTTC; CDR3 protein: CATSPRRGTSYEQYF
D gene: TRBD1; clone size: -; V gene: TRBV29-1; J gene: TRBJ2-1; CDR3 DNA: TGCAGCGCCAGACAGGGCCGGAGTGGCGATGAGCAGTTCTTC; CDR3 protein: CSARQGRSGDEQFF
D gene: -; clone size: -; V gene: TRBV7-2; J gene: TRBJ2-2; CDR3 DNA: TGTGCCAGCAGCTCCTTCGGGCAGGGGGGAAACACCGGGGAGCTGTTTTTT; CDR3 protein: CASSSFGQGGNTGELFF
D gene: -; clone size: many; V gene: TRBV11-3; J gene: TRBJ2-7; CDR3 DNA: TGTGCCAGGATCCAGGGAGTGAACTACGAGCAGTACTTC; CDR3 protein: CARIQGVNYEQYF
D gene: -; clone size: once; V gene: TRBV4-1; J gene: TRBJ2-7; CDR3 DNA: TGCGCCAGCAGCCCTAGAAGAGGTATTTTAGGCCCATACGAGCAGTGCTTC; CDR3 protein: CASSPRRGILGPYEQCF
D gene: -; clone size: -; V gene: TRBV5-1; J gene: TRBJ1-2; CDR3 DNA: TGCGCCAGCAGCTCCTCGGGGACCACAGGGAGCAGGGGCTACACCTTC; CDR3 protein: CASSSSGTTGSRGYTF
D gene: -; clone size: -; V gene: TRBV6-5; J gene: TRBJ1-4; CDR3 DNA: TGTGCCAGCAGTTTAGCTGGGGGGGGGATGAAGGAAAAACTGTTTTTT; CDR3 protein: CASSLAGGGMKEKLFF
D gene: -; clone size: many; V gene: TRBV28; J gene: TRBJ2-7; CDR3 DNA: TGTGCCAGCAGTTTTCTAGTCTACGAGCGGCAGTACTTC; CDR3 protein: CASSFLVYERQYF
D gene: -; clone size: -; V gene: TRBV27; J gene: TRBJ1-5; CDR3 DNA: TGTGCCAGCAAGGCCAGGGGTCAATATCAGCCCCAGCATTTT; CDR3 protein: CASKARGQYQPQHF
D gene: -; clone size: -; V gene: TRBV6-1; J gene: TRBJ2-2; CDR3 DNA: TGTGCCAGCAGTGAATCTGGGATGGCGAACACCGGGGAGCTGTTTTTT; CDR3 protein: CASSESGMANTGELFF
D gene: TRBD1; clone size: -; V gene: TRBV28; J gene: TRBJ1-4; CDR3 DNA: TGTGCCAGCAGTCGACCGTACCGGACAGGGGCGGGTGAAAAACTGTTTTTT; CDR3 protein: CASSRPYRTGAGEKLFF
D gene: -; clone size: -; V gene: TRBV28; J gene: TRBJ1-1; CDR3 DNA: TGTGCCAGCAGGGGTCGCCCCGGGGGCACTGAAGCTTTCTTT; CDR3 protein: CASRGRPGGTEAFF
D gene: TRBD1; clone size: -; V gene: TRBV7-9; J gene: TRBJ2-2; CDR3 DNA: TGTGCCAGCAGCCGGGACAGGGGGCGCCGAGCCGGGGAGCTGTTTTTT; CDR3 protein: CASSRDRGRRAGELFF
D gene: -; clone size: few; V gene: TRBV5-1; J gene: TRBJ1-2; CDR3 DNA: TGCGCCAGCAGCCTCGGACAAACGATCTATGGCTACACCTTC; CDR3 protein: CASSLGQTIYGYTF
D gene: -; clone size: -; V gene: TRBV29-1; J gene: TRBJ1-2; CDR3 DNA: TGCAGCGTTGAATACCATAATTATGGCTACACCTTC; CDR3 protein: CSVEYHNYGYTF
D gene: -; clone size: -; V gene: TRBV7-8; J gene: TRBJ2-2; CDR3 DNA: TGTGCCAGCAGCTTTTGGGAGCGGACCGGGGAGCTGTTTTTT; CDR3 protein: CASSFWERTGELFF
D gene: -; clone size: -; V gene: TRBV2; J gene: TRBJ1-3; CDR3 DNA: TGTGCCAGCAGTGAGATGACAGGCAGAAACACCATATATTTT; CDR3 protein: CASSEMTGRNTIYF
D gene: TRBD1; clone size: once; V gene: TRBV11-2; J gene: TRBJ2-3; CDR3 DNA: TGTGCCAGCAGCTGGCACCTGGGACAGGGTAGCACAGATACGCAGTATTTT; CDR3 protein: CASSWHLGQGSTDTQYF
D gene: -; clone size: -; V gene: TRBV7-9; J gene: TRBJ1-2; CDR3 DNA: TGTGCCAGCAGCCCTGTGCAGACTCGGGGCTACACCTTC; CDR3 protein: CASSPVQTRGYTF
D gene: -; clone size: -; V gene: TRBV25-1; J gene: TRBJ2-1; CDR3 DNA: TGTGCCAGCACTGACAGTTACAATGAGCAGTTCTTC; CDR3 protein: CASTDSYNEQFF
D gene: -; clone size: -; V gene: TRBV5-1; J gene: TRBJ1-6; CDR3 DNA: TGCGCCAGCAGCTTGGCCCCGGCAGCCTATAATTCACCCCTCCACTTT; CDR3 protein: CASSLAPAAYNSPLHF
D gene: -; clone size: -; V gene: TRBV2; J gene: TRBJ1-1; CDR3 DNA: TGTGCCAGCAGAATGAACACTGAAGCTTTCTTT; CDR3 protein: CASRMNTEAFF
D gene: TRBD1; clone size: -; V gene: TRBV30; J gene: TRBJ1-1; CDR3 DNA: TGTGCCTGGGAAAACTCACAGGGGTCGGGGTTGGCTTTCTTT; CDR3 protein: CAWENSQGSGLAFF
D gene: -; clone size: -; V gene: TRBV5-1; J gene: TRBJ2-2; CDR3 DNA: TGCGCCAGCAGCTTGGGCCCTCAAGGGCCGAACACCGGGGAGCTGTTTTTT; CDR3 protein: CASSLGPQGPNTGELFF
D gene: TRBD1; clone size: -; V gene: TRBV2; J gene: TRBJ1-4; CDR3 DNA: TGTGCCAGCAAACAGGGGGCTGAAGAAAAACTGTTTTTT; CDR3 protein: CASKQGAEEKLFF
D gene: TRBD1; clone size: few; V gene: TRBV28; J gene: TRBJ2-6; CDR3 DNA: TGTGCCAGCAGTCAAAGACAGGGGGCTAGTCTCTCTGGGGCCAACGTCCTGACTTTC; CDR3 protein: CASSQRQGASLSGANVLTF
D gene: -; clone size: -; V gene: TRBV19; J gene: TRBJ1-3; CDR3 DNA: TGTGCCAGTATTCTACGCGGGGGCTCTGGAAACACCATATATTTT; CDR3 protein: CASILRGGSGNTIYF
D gene: TRBD2; clone size: -; V gene: TRBV9; J gene: TRBJ2-1; CDR3 DNA: TGTGCCAGCAGCGTAGCTAGTCTAGCGGGAGTCGATGAGCAGTTCTTC; CDR3 protein: CASSVASLAGVDEQFF
D gene: TRBD1; clone size: -; V gene: TRBV5-1; J gene: TRBJ2-7; CDR3 DNA: TGCGCCAGCAGCTCTAGTACGGGACAGGGGGTCGACGAGCAGTACTTC; CDR3 protein: CASSSSTGQGVDEQYF
D gene: TRBD1; clone size: -; V gene: TRBV9; J gene: TRBJ1-2; CDR3 DNA: TGTGCCAGCAGCGTAGAGGTGACAGGGAGCTATGGCTACACCTTC; CDR3 protein: CASSVEVTGSYGYTF
D gene: TRBD1; clone size: few; V gene: TRBV12-5; J gene: TRBJ1-1; CDR3 DNA: TGTGCTAGTGGTTTGGGGACAGGGGGGAACACTGAAGCTTTCTTT; CDR3 protein: CASGLGTGGNTEAFF
D gene: TRBD2; clone size: -; V gene: TRBV19; J gene: TRBJ2-7; CDR3 DNA: TGTGCCAGTAGTAGCGGGAGCTCCTACGAGCAGTACTTC; CDR3 protein: CASSSGSSYEQYF
D gene: -; clone size: -; V gene: TRBV6-5; J gene: TRBJ2-2; CDR3 DNA: TGTGCCAGCAGGAAAACGAACACCGGGGAGCTGTTTTTT; CDR3 protein: CASRKTNTGELFF
D gene: TRBD1; clone size: -; V gene: TRBV6-6; J gene: TRBJ1-1; CDR3 DNA: TGTGCCAGCACCCTGCGGACAGGGAGGACTGAAGCTTTCTTT; CDR3 protein: CASTLRTGRTEAFF
D gene: -; clone size: -; V gene: TRBV6-1; J gene: TRBJ2-7; CDR3 DNA: TGTGCCAGCAGTGAACAGATATCCCGCTCCTACGAGCAGTACTTC; CDR3 protein: CASSEQISRSYEQYF
D gene: -; clone size: -; V gene: TRBV27; J gene: TRBJ1-1; CDR3 DNA: TGTGCCAGCCTTCCAGGGCGGAAGAACACTGAAGCTTTCTTT; CDR3 protein: CASLPGRKNTEAFF
D gene: -; clone size: -; V gene: TRBV5-1; J gene: TRBJ1-3; CDR3 DNA: TGCGCCAGCAGCTTGAAGGAATCCCCTGGAAACACCATATATTTT; CDR3 protein: CASSLKESPGNTIYF
D gene: TRBD1; clone size: -; V gene: TRBV23-1; J gene: TRBJ2-1; CDR3 DNA: TGCGCCAGCAGTCTCTTGGACAGGGGGCTCTACAATGAGCAGTTCTTC; CDR3 protein: CASSLLDRGLYNEQFF
D gene: -; clone size: -; V gene: TRBV30; J gene: TRBJ2-2; CDR3 DNA: TGTGCCTGGAGTCCCGCGCGTCTTAACACCGGGGAGCTGTTTTTT; CDR3 protein: CAWSPARLNTGELFF
D gene: TRBD2; clone size: -; V gene: TRBV7-3; J gene: TRBJ2-3; CDR3 DNA: TGTGCCAGCAGCTTAGGCTTAGCGGGAAGTTCGGATACGCAGTATTTT; CDR3 protein: CASSLGLAGSSDTQYF
D gene: -; clone size: -; V gene: TRBV7-6; J gene: TRBJ2-1; CDR3 DNA: TGTGCCAGCAGCTTGGCGGGAAACAATGAGCAGTTCTTC; CDR3 protein: CASSLAGNNEQFF
D gene: TRBD2; clone size: -; V gene: TRBV29-1; J gene: TRBJ2-7; CDR3 DNA: TGCAGCGTGCGGGGGGGGACAGACTCCTACGAGCAGTACTTC; CDR3 protein: CSVRGGTDSYEQYF
D gene: TRBD1; clone size: few; V gene: TRBV19; J gene: TRBJ2-1; CDR3 DNA: TGTGCCAGTAGTATAGCGGGGACAGGGAATTTGAATGAGCAGTTCTTC; CDR3 protein: CASSIAGTGNLNEQFF
D gene: -; clone size: once; V gene: TRBV29-1; J gene: TRBJ2-3; CDR3 DNA: TGCAGCGTTGGCCGCTCGCAGGGGCTAGATACGCAGTATTTT; CDR3 protein: CSVGRSQGLDTQYF
D gene: -; clone size: -; V gene: TRBV5-3; J gene: TRBJ1-3; CDR3 DNA: TGTGCCAGAAGTTTTTCTGGACAGTTGCCTGGAAACACCATATATTTT; CDR3 protein: CARSFSGQLPGNTIYF
D gene: -; clone size: -; V gene: TRBV11-2; J gene: TRBJ2-7; CDR3 DNA: TGTGCCAACAGCGTAATGGGGGGTCAGGGAGGCGAGCAGTACTTC; CDR3 protein: CANSVMGGQGGEQYF
D gene: -; clone size: -; V gene: TRBV29-1; J gene: TRBJ2-5; CDR3 DNA: TGCAGCGTTGTCCTGGTGCGGGAGACCCAGTACTTC; CDR3 protein: CSVVLVRETQYF
D gene: -; clone size: -; V gene: TRBV11-1; J gene: TRBJ1-1; CDR3 DNA: TGTGCCAGCAGCTCCACGGGCCCCGACGCTTTCTTT; CDR3 protein: CASSSTGPDAFF
D gene: -; clone size: -; V gene: TRBV7-9; J gene: TRBJ1-2; CDR3 DNA: TGTGCCAGCAGCTCTCACCCCGTCTATGGCTACACCTTC; CDR3 protein: CASSSHPVYGYTF
D gene: TRBD1; clone size: -; V gene: TRBV5-6; J gene: TRBJ1-1; CDR3 DNA: TGTGCCAGCAGCATCCTGACAGGGGGTCAGGTGAACACTGAAGCTTTCTTT; CDR3 protein: CASSILTGGQVNTEAFF
D gene: -; clone size: -; V gene: TRBV5-8; J gene: TRBJ2-1; CDR3 DNA: TGTGCCAGCAGCTCCAGCGGGCTCTCCTACAATGAGCAGTTCTTC; CDR3 protein: CASSSSGLSYNEQFF
D gene: TRBD2; clone size: -; V gene: TRBV15; J gene: TRBJ2-1; CDR3 DNA: TGTGCCACCAGCATTGGGCTAGCGGCCTACAATGAGCAGTTCTTC; CDR3 protein: CATSIGLAAYNEQFF
D gene: -; clone size: -; V gene: TRBV11-2; J gene: TRBJ2-7; CDR3 DNA: TGTGCCAGCAGCCCCCTTGGGGGCGGGAGTGAGAGTACCTACGAGCAGTACTTC; CDR3 protein: CASSPLGGGSESTYEQYF
D gene: -; clone size: -; V gene: TRBV28; J gene: TRBJ2-1; CDR3 DNA: TGTGCCAGCAGTTTGCGGGGTCGGGCGAGAAGCTCCTACAATGAGCAGTTCTTC; CDR3 protein: CASSLRGRARSSYNEQFF